The present T cell receptor (beta chain) was sequenced within a study of cytomegalovirus exposure and HLA in healthy donors. There were likely unrecorded immune exposures, though donors were nominally healthy when sampled. The PCR employed 60 Vbeta primers together with 13 Jbeta primers. TCRdb keeps only in-frame clones here, not all; method: immunoSEQ multiplex PCR. The sample records about 150,000 clones, around 78% being singletons. Germline V CDR1 and CDR2: SNHLY, FYNNEI. Unmatched junction bases numbered 10, after V lost 7 bases and J lost 2 bases. The CDR3 consists of 15 residues. The source material was PBMCs. This sequence originates from a woman aged 18-35 years in good health and CMV-seronegative. The rearrangement joins TRBV2 to TRBJ1-2, with 7 positions matching TRBD1. CDR3 residues: CASIPRDSVNYGYTF. The CDR3 region has the DNA TGTGCCAGCATCCCCCGGGACAGCGTAAACTATGGCTACACCTTC.